This TCR beta chain was sequenced during a study of blood T cell repertoires in COVID-19. CDR1 KGHSH and CDR2 LQKENI come from the germline V gene. The CDR3 runs to 13 residues. Germline trimming cut 6 bases from V and 3 bases from J; bases unmatched to any gene: 3. This clone was recorded only once. Method: immunoSEQ multiplex PCR; TCRdb's copy keeps in-frame clones and lacks some. The sample yields 200,000 to 250,000 clones, 70% to 85% seen once. This sequence joins TRBV18 and TRBJ1-1; TRBD1 aligns across 8 bases. The clonotype originates from a woman aged 60-75 years who had recovered from COVID-19. The sequencing input was PBMCs or T cells enriched from blood (not recorded which). The chain's CDR3 is CASSYRGDTEAFF. DNA for the CDR3: TGTGCCAGCTCCTACAGGGGGGACACTGAAGCTTTCTTT.